This TCR beta chain was obtained from a study of shared clonotypes between healthy human individuals. Points from the study as a whole: Having only a few donors restricted how much genetic and exposure-history diversity was captured. With a few donors compared, roughly 5% of naive CD4 clonotypes were shared. Naive subsets generally had larger estimated richness than memory subsets.

It was CD45RO-negative cells, positively selected for CCR7, that made up naive CD8 cells, with terminally differentiated effector memory CD45RA+ cells excluded. Per the study methods: With immunoSEQ giving junction-only sequences and no quality scores, filtering differed. Data came from immunoSEQ multiplex PCR; TCRdb stores just in-frame clones and leaves some out. V and J calls and clone size are as listed in that table; D and trimming were resolved from the DNA. In the table there are millions of clones, approximately 95% of which are singletons. Details on this clone: Its target is unknown.

The CDR3 covers 17 residues. Per the germline V gene, CDR1 is GTSNPN and CDR2 is SVGIG (reference sequence). Between the trimmed V and J ends, which lost 4 bases and 0 bases, there was a span of 22 bases. The chain recombines TRBV30 with TRBJ2-7, with D possibly matching TRBD2 (5 bases). The receptor was isolated from a man between 18 and 35 years old in good health. Source material: naive CD8+ T cells sorted from blood. The CDR3 DNA follows: TGTGCCTGGATGAGCTTAGACGAAATTGGGAGCTCCTACGAGCAGTACTTC. Translated: CAWMSLDEIGSSYEQYF.